Below are 5 T cell receptor beta chains sequenced from a single sample in a study of glioma-infiltrating T cells after dendritic cell vaccination. Sequencing was performed with immunoSEQ multiplex PCR; in TCRdb, only in-frame clones are kept and a portion is missing. The sample includes about 82,000 clones, 80% to 90% of them seen just once. The specimen was blood, collected before dendritic cell vaccination. These receptors all come from a human donor with glioblastoma.

The rearrangement joins TRBV7-8 to TRBJ2-7, with D perhaps TRBD1 (6 bases). V lost 5 bases, J lost 7 bases, and 12 bases lay in between. The CDR3 is 12 residues long. Per germline, CDR1 SGHVS and CDR2 FQNEAQ. The CDR3 loop is CASSLQGSEQYF. Here the CDR3 DNA reads TGTGCCAGCAGCCTACAGGGATCGGAGCAGTACTTC.

The J gene is TRBJ1-2, the V gene TRBV4-1; perhaps TRBD1 as D (5 bases). The V gene lost 2 bases and the J gene lost 1 base, with 8 bases spanning the gap. The CDR3 loop spans 14 amino acids. CDR1 and CDR2 from the germline V gene are MGHRA and YSYEKL. In DNA form, the CDR3 reads TGCGCCAGCAGCCAACAGGGCATTAACTATGGCTACACCTTC. Protein: CASSQQGINYGYTF.

The rearrangement links TRBV4-1 to TRBJ1-2; 8 bases map to TRBD1. The CDR3 extends over 15 amino acids. Germline CDR1 reads MGHRA; CDR2 reads YSYEKL. V trimming: 3 bases; J trimming: 5 bases; junction bases outside the gene matches: 8. CDR3 nucleotides: TGCGCCAGCAGCCAGTTACCGGGACAGGAATATGGCTACACCTTC. It is translated as CASSQLPGQEYGYTF.

V gene TRBV11-2 combines with J gene TRBJ2-5, with TRBD1 as a possible D gene (6 bases). Per the germline V gene, CDR1 is SGHAT and CDR2 is FQNNGV. The V end was cut by 4 bases, the J end by 7 bases, with 22 bases between. This CDR3 is 16 amino acids long. The CDR3 loop reads CASSSTHRELVGTQYF. CDR3 DNA sequence: TGTGCCAGCAGCTCAACTCACAGGGAACTCGTCGGGACCCAGTACTTC.

The chain couples TRBV6-1 to TRBJ2-1; 8 bases match TRBD2. The CDR3 consists of 15 residues. Germline-derived CDR1 and CDR2 are MNHNS and SASEGT. V dropped 7 bases and J dropped 5; count of bases not matched to a gene: 10. The CDR3 DNA reads TGTGCCAGCATAGGCGGGAGGTTAACAGACAATGAGCAGTTCTTC. Amino acids: CASIGGRLTDNEQFF.